What follows describes a single T cell receptor beta chain. Its antigen is still unknown. TCRdb's table, derived via immunoSEQ multiplex PCR, lists solely in-frame clones and lacks some. The sample lists around 59,000 clones, roughly three quarters occurring once. Ahead of sequencing, the ViraFEST assay grew antigen-specific CD4+ T cells using viral peptide pools. Isolating CD4+ T cells followed 9 to 11 days of culture. Subjects were given two BNT162b2 or mRNA-1273 vaccine doses. Neither prior SARS-CoV-2 infection nor positive nucleocapsid antibodies were present in the vaccine recipients. This record belongs to a study of vaccination effects on CD4 cells after COVID-19. V shed 1 base and J shed 1 base, with 8 bases lying between them. Germline V lookup: CDR1 SGHRS, CDR2 YFSETQ. The CDR3 loop spans 14 amino acids.

The receptor comes from a human donor who received a COVID-19 vaccine. Material: CD4+ T cells from PBMCs cultured with HCoV-OC43 spike peptides, obtained after COVID-19 vaccination. The sample's subset: HCoV-OC43 spike overlapping peptide pool stimulation. This sequence joins TRBV5-1 and TRBJ1-1; no clear D. CDR3 sequence: CASSLNAPNTEAFF. CDR3 nucleotides: TGCGCCAGCAGCTTGAATGCACCGAACACTGAAGCTTTCTTT.